A selection of T cell receptor beta chains follows, all from one sample in a study of cytomegalovirus exposure and HLA in healthy donors. The protocol was immunoSEQ multiplex PCR, while the TCRdb copy is restricted to in-frame clones and leaves out a portion. The table shows about 120,000 clones, with approximately 83% occurring only once. Sequenced: PBMCs. These receptors all come from a woman aged 40 to 49 in good health and CMV-seropositive. Both conserved end residues are part of each CDR3. D genes are given only for firm matches. Clone size is not always given. Where it is, it says once, few, many or a class for expanded clones.

d_gene: NA
abundance: few
j_gene: TRBJ1-2
v_gene: TRBV10-1
CDR3nt: TGCGCCAGCAGTCTACAGCCTGACTATGGCTACACCTTC
CDR3aa: CASSLQPDYGYTF

d_gene: NA
abundance: NA
j_gene: TRBJ2-3
v_gene: TRBV18
CDR3nt: TGTGCCAGCTCGGGCATCACAGATACGCAGTATTTT
CDR3aa: CASSGITDTQYF

d_gene: TRBD2
abundance: NA
j_gene: TRBJ2-1
v_gene: TRBV9
CDR3nt: TGTGCCAGCAGCGTCAGTCTAGCGGGGTCCTCCTACAATGAGCAGTTCTTC
CDR3aa: CASSVSLAGSSYNEQFF

d_gene: NA
abundance: NA
j_gene: TRBJ1-4
v_gene: TRBV28
CDR3nt: TGTGCCAGCAGTCAACAGGGTCTCCGAGAAAAACTGTTTTTT
CDR3aa: CASSQQGLREKLFF

d_gene: NA
abundance: once
j_gene: TRBJ2-5
v_gene: TRBV11-2
CDR3nt: TGTGCCAGCAGCTTAGGGTCACTATCGGCCCAAGAGACCCAGTACTTC
CDR3aa: CASSLGSLSAQETQYF

d_gene: TRBD2
abundance: NA
j_gene: TRBJ2-3
v_gene: TRBV9
CDR3nt: TGTGCCGACTCGACCGGGACTAGCGGGAGGATGAAAGATACGCAGTATTTT
CDR3aa: CADSTGTSGRMKDTQYF

d_gene: TRBD2
abundance: NA
j_gene: TRBJ2-1
v_gene: TRBV10-1
CDR3nt: TGCGCCAGCAGTGAGACTAGCGGGAGCAGGGATGAGCAGTTCTTC
CDR3aa: CASSETSGSRDEQFF

d_gene: TRBD2
abundance: few
j_gene: TRBJ2-4
v_gene: TRBV28
CDR3nt: TGTGCCAGCAGCCAGCCGGGACTAGGTCCTCTCCTAGCCAAAAACATTCAGTACTTC
CDR3aa: CASSQPGLGPLLAKNIQYF

d_gene: TRBD2
abundance: NA
j_gene: TRBJ2-5
v_gene: TRBV9
CDR3nt: TGTGCCAGCAGCGGATTAGCGGGAGGGAGAGGAGAGACCCAGTACTTC
CDR3aa: CASSGLAGGRGETQYF

d_gene: TRBD2
abundance: NA
j_gene: TRBJ2-1
v_gene: TRBV11-3
CDR3nt: TGTGCCAGCAGCTTAGGGACTAGCGGGAGGGGGCGGCAGTTCTTC
CDR3aa: CASSLGTSGRGRQFF

d_gene: NA
abundance: NA
j_gene: TRBJ1-3
v_gene: TRBV30
CDR3nt: TGTGCCTGGAGTGTAGTTACCGGGAACACCATATATTTT
CDR3aa: CAWSVVTGNTIYF

d_gene: NA
abundance: NA
j_gene: TRBJ2-2
v_gene: TRBV30
CDR3nt: TGTGCCTGGAGTCAACAGCGGACCGGGGAGCTGTTTTTT
CDR3aa: CAWSQQRTGELFF

d_gene: NA
abundance: NA
j_gene: TRBJ2-3
v_gene: TRBV28
CDR3nt: TGTGCCAGCAGTCCTAGTGTGGATACGCAGTATTTT
CDR3aa: CASSPSVDTQYF

d_gene: NA
abundance: few
j_gene: TRBJ2-3
v_gene: TRBV6-5
CDR3nt: TGTGCCAGCAGCGAACAGGGAGAGGTATATACGCAGTATTTT
CDR3aa: CASSEQGEVYTQYF

d_gene: TRBD1
abundance: NA
j_gene: TRBJ2-7
v_gene: TRBV7-9
CDR3nt: TGTGCCAGCAGTCGACAGGGATACGAGCAGTACTTC
CDR3aa: CASSRQGYEQYF

d_gene: TRBD2
abundance: NA
j_gene: TRBJ2-7
v_gene: TRBV7-2
CDR3nt: TGTGCCAGCAGCCCAGGGGCTAGCGGGAGGAACCTCTACGAGCAGTACTTC
CDR3aa: CASSPGASGRNLYEQYF

d_gene: TRBD2
abundance: few
j_gene: TRBJ2-7
v_gene: TRBV18
CDR3nt: TGTGCCAGCTCACCTTTACTAGCGTTCTCCTACGAGCAGTACTTC
CDR3aa: CASSPLLAFSYEQYF